The 5 T cell receptor beta chains reported below all come from one sample, sequenced in a study of blood T cell repertoires in COVID-19. Profiling relied on immunoSEQ multiplex PCR, and the TCRdb table lists in-frame clones only, not all of them. This sample has 150,000 to 180,000 clones, with roughly four fifths found just once. The sequenced material came from peripheral blood. The receptors were sampled from a woman aged 55 to 70 with COVID-19, enrolled during active disease.

V and J are TRBV21-1 and TRBJ1-2; the D call in the table, TRBD1, was not verified against the DNA. TRBV21-1 counts as a pseudogene. This CDR3 contains 13 residues. CDR3 bases: TGTGCCAGCAGGACAGGGGGCTCTTATGGCTACACCTTC. Its protein is CASRTGGSYGYTF.

The chain is built from TRBV9 and TRBJ2-1, with TRBD2 as a possible D gene (6 bases). Germline V gene sequence: CDR1 SGDLS, CDR2 YYNGEE. The V and J ends lost 0 bases and 0 bases respectively, with 22 bases between them. The CDR3 spans 20 residues. The CDR3 DNA follows: TGTGCCAGCAGCGTAGGAGGCGGGGCGAAGGTTACTAGCTCCTACAATGAGCAGTTCTTC. Its translation is CASSVGGGAKVTSSYNEQFF.

CDR3 residues: CAWIFGGGPQHF. The DNA of the CDR3 is TGTGCCTGGATTTTCGGGGGTGGGCCCCAGCATTTT. The chain joins TRBV30 to TRBJ1-5, with D possibly matching TRBD1 (5 bases). This CDR3 has 12 residues. CDR1 and CDR2 (germline): GTSNPN, SVGIG (reference sequence). Between the trimmed V and J ends, which lost 4 bases and 9 bases, there was a span of 13 bases.

The V gene is TRBV6-5, the J gene TRBJ2-5; 7 nucleotides agree with TRBD2. Germline values: CDR1 MNHEY, CDR2 SVGAGI. This CDR3 comprises 15 residues. Unmatched junction bases numbered 10, after V lost 7 bases and J lost 2 bases. As DNA, the CDR3 is TGTGCCAGCAAGTATACTAGCGCCTTACAAGAGACCCAGTACTTC. Amino acids: CASKYTSALQETQYF.

The gene calls are TRBV14 and TRBJ1-2, with unresolved D. The CDR3 has 18 amino acids. Deletions cut 3 bases from V and 3 bases from J, with 23 bases between. CDR1 SGHDN and CDR2 FVKESK come from the germline V gene. DNA for the CDR3: TGTGCCAGCAGCCACTCCAAGAACATCCCCCTTGTGGACTATGGCTACACCTTC. This sequence encodes CASSHSKNIPLVDYGYTF.